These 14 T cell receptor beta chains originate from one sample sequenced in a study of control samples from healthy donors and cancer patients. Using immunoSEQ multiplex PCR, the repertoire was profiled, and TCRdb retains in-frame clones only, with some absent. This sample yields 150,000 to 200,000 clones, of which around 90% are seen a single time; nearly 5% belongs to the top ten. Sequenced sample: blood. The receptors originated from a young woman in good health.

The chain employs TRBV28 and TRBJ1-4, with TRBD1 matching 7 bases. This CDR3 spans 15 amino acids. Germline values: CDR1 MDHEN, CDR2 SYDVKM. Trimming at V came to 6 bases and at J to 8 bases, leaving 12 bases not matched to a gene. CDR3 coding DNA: TGTGCCAGCAGCACTTCGACAGGGCTGGGAGAAAAACTGTTTTTT. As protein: CASSTSTGLGEKLFF.

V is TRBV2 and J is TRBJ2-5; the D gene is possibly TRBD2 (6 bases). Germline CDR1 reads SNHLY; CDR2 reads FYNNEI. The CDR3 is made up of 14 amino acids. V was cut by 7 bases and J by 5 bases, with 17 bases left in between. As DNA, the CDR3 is TGTGCCAGCATGTACGGCCGCGGGGATGAGACCCAGTACTTC. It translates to CASMYGRGDETQYF.

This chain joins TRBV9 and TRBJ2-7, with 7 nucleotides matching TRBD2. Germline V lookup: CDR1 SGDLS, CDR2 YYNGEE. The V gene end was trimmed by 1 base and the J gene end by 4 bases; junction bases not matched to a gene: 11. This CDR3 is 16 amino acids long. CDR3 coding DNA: TGTGCCAGCAGCGTAAGGAGGGAGGGTTCTAGGTACGAGCAGTACGTC. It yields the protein CASSVRREGSRYEQYV.

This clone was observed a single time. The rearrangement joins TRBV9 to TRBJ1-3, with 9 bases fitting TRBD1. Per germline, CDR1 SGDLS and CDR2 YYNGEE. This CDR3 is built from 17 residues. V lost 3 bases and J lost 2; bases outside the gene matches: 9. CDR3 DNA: TGTGCCAGCAGCGGAAATACCGGGACAGGGCCTGGAAACACCATATATTTT. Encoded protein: CASSGNTGTGPGNTIYF.

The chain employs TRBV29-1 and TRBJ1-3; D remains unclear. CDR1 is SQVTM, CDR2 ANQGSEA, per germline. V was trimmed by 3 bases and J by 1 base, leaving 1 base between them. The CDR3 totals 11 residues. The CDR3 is CSVDSGNTIYF. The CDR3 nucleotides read TGCAGCGTTGATTCTGGAAACACCATATATTTT.

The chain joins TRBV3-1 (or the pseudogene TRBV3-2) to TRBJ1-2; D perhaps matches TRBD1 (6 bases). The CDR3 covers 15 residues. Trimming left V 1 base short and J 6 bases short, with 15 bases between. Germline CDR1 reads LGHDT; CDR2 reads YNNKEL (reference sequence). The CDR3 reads CASSQVGADLNGYTF. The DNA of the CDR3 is TGTGCCAGCAGCCAAGTGGGGGCGGACTTAAATGGCTACACCTTC.

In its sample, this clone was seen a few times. CDR3 protein: CASSMDRRSGNTIYF. CDR3 nucleotides: TGTGCCAGTAGTATGGACCGCCGCTCTGGAAACACCATATATTTT. The chain joins TRBV19 to TRBJ1-3, with D unresolved. Between the trimmed V and J ends, which lost 3 bases and 0 bases, there was a span of 9 bases. In germline, CDR1 is LNHDA, CDR2 SQIVND (reference sequence). The CDR3 sequence is 15 residues long.

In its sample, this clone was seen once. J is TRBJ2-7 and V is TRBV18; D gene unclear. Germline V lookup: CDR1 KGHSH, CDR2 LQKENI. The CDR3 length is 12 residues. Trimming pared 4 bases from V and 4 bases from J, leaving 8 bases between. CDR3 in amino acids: CASSLIKYEQYF. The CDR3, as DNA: TGTGCCAGCTCACTGATCAAGTACGAGCAGTACTTC.

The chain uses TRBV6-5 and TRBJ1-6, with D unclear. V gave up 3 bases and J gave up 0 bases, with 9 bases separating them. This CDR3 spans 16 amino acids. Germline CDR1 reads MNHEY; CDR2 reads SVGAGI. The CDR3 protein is CASSYELSSYNSPLHF. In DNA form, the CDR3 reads TGTGCCAGCAGTTATGAGTTGAGCTCCTATAATTCACCCCTCCACTTT.

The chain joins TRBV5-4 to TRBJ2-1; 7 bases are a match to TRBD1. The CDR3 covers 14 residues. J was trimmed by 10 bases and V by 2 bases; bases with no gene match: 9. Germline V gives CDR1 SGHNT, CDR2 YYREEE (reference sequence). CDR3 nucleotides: TGTGCCAGCAGCTTTGAGGGGGCGCGAAACGAGCAGTTCTTC. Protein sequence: CASSFEGARNEQFF.

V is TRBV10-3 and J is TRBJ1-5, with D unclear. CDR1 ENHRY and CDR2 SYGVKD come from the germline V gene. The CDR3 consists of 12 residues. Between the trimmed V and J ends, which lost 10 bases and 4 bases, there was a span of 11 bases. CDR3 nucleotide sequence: TGTGCCACCAAAGGCGGGAATCAGCCCCAGCATTTT. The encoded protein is CATKGGNQPQHF.

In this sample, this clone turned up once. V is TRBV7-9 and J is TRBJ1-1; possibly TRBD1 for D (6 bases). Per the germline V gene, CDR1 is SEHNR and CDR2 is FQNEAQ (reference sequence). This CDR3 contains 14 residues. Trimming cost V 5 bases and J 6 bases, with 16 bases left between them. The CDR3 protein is CASSDMGHGSEAFF. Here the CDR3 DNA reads TGTGCCAGCAGCGACATGGGACATGGTTCTGAAGCTTTCTTT.

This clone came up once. The CDR3 DNA follows: TGTGCCAGCAGCCTAAGGGGAGGGACCGGGGAGCTGTTTTTT. It translates to CASSLRGGTGELFF. V gene TRBV6-6 combines with J gene TRBJ2-2; TRBD2 agrees at 7 bases. Looked up from germline, CDR1 is MNHNY and CDR2 is SVGAGI (reference sequence). Trimming at V came to 6 bases and at J to 5 bases, leaving 6 bases not matched to a gene. The CDR3 length is 14 residues.

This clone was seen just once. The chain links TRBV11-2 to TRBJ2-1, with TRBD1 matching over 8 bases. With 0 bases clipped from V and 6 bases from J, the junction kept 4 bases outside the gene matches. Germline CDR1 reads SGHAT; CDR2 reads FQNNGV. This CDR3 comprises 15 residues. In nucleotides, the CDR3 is TGTGCCAGCAGCTTAGATCCCGACAGGGGCAATGAGCAGTTCTTC. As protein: CASSLDPDRGNEQFF.